This passage covers 10 T cell receptor beta chains from one sample sequenced in a study of shared T cell receptors in the human thymus. Repertoires were generated with immunoSEQ multiplex PCR, while TCRdb's copy carries only in-frame clones and drops some. The sample lists fewer than 700,000 clones; 88% were seen once. Separately, the same data were catalogued under a study of human thymus T cells.

The source material was thymocytes. The receptor set was obtained from a boy in the first two years of life with a congenital heart defect.

The chain has TRBV4-3 and TRBJ1-5, with D hard to call. V lost 0 bases, J lost 5 bases, and 17 bases lay in between. The CDR3 contains 17 residues. CDR1 is LGHNA, CDR2 YSLEER, per germline. The DNA for the CDR3 is TGCGCCAGCAGCCAAGATCATGGGGAGGCCCTTGATCAGCCCCAGCATTTT. Translation gives CASSQDHGEALDQPQHF.

The genes are TRBV7-9 and TRBJ1-2; 11 bases line up with TRBD1. CDR3 size: 16 residues. Germline V CDR1 and CDR2: SEHNR, FQNEAQ (reference sequence). Trimming cost V 5 bases and J 2 bases; bases outside gene matches: 7. The CDR3: CASSPSGTGGNYGYTF. The CDR3 coding sequence is TGTGCCAGCAGCCCGTCCGGGACAGGGGGGAACTATGGCTACACCTTC.

The chain links TRBV28 to TRBJ2-3; D possibly corresponds to TRBD2 (6 bases). This CDR3 is 15 amino acids long. Germline lookup yields CDR1 MDHEN and CDR2 SYDVKM. Trimming pared 2 bases from V and 2 bases from J, leaving 11 bases between. The CDR3 loop is CASSLKGLYTDTQYF. Written as DNA, the CDR3 is TGTGCCAGCAGTTTAAAGGGACTTTACACAGATACGCAGTATTTT.

The V gene is TRBV4-1, the J gene TRBJ2-2; 16 bases agree with TRBD2. The CDR3 runs 18 residues. In germline, CDR1 is MGHRA, CDR2 YSYEKL. Trimming took 0 bases from V and 9 from J; bases not matched to a gene: 7. The DNA of the CDR3 is TGCGCCAGCAGCCAAGAAGAGGGACTAGCGGGGGGGGACCGGGAGCTGTTTTTT. Its translation: CASSQEEGLAGGDRELFF.

This chain links TRBV4-2 with TRBJ2-6; maybe TRBD1 (7 bases). Germline assignment: CDR1 LGHNA and CDR2 YNFKEQ. Trimming took off 1 base at V and 0 bases at J, with 16 bases between the two ends. The CDR3 is 19 amino acids. DNA for the CDR3: TGTGCCAGCAGCCAAGGGAGGGACAGCGCTCGCTCTGGGGCCAACGTCCTGACTTTC. Its protein is CASSQGRDSARSGANVLTF.

The rearrangement links TRBV4-3 to TRBJ2-7; possibly TRBD2 for D (5 bases). Germline loops: CDR1 LGHNA, CDR2 YSLEER. Trimming left V 4 bases short and J 0 bases short, with 16 bases between. The CDR3 consists of 16 residues. CDR3 nucleotide sequence: TGCGCCAGCAGCCCCGGCCGACGGAGGAGCTCCTACGAGCAGTACTTC. Residues: CASSPGRRRSSYEQYF.

The chain has TRBV9 and TRBJ2-2; the match to TRBD2 covers 7 bases. In germline, CDR1 is SGDLS, CDR2 YYNGEE. V gave up 4 bases and J gave up 5 bases; unmatched junction bases: 5. This CDR3 comprises 14 residues. DNA of the CDR3: TGTGCCAGCAGCTTAGGGAGGGGAACCGGGGAGCTGTTTTTT. This gives the protein CASSLGRGTGELFF.

The chain combines TRBV15 with TRBJ1-1; no firm D call. V shed 1 base and J shed 1 base, with 10 bases lying between them. In germline, CDR1 is LNHNV, CDR2 YYDKDF (reference sequence). The CDR3 covers 15 residues. The CDR3 bases are TGTGCCACCAGCAGAGTAACAGACCAGAACACTGAAGCTTTCTTT. Translation: CATSRVTDQNTEAFF.

This clone was detected only once. CDR3 residues: CSVAQGGPDTQYF. The CDR3 DNA sequence: TGCAGCGTGGCCCAGGGAGGCCCAGATACGCAGTATTTT. The rearrangement links TRBV29-1 to TRBJ2-3; a possible D gene is TRBD2 (6 bases). The germline CDR1 and CDR2 sequences are SQVTM and ANQGSEA. V shed 6 bases and J shed 4 bases, with 14 bases lying between them. CDR3 length: 13 residues.

V and J are TRBV6-5 and TRBJ2-7; D might be TRBD1 (6 bases). Between the trimmed V and J ends, which lost 6 bases and 4 bases, there was a span of 19 bases. This CDR3 comprises 15 residues. CDR1 and CDR2 (germline): MNHEY, SVGAGI. This CDR3 reads CASRHTGSTSYEQYF. The CDR3 coding sequence is TGTGCCAGCAGACACACAGGGTCTACTAGTTACGAGCAGTACTTC.